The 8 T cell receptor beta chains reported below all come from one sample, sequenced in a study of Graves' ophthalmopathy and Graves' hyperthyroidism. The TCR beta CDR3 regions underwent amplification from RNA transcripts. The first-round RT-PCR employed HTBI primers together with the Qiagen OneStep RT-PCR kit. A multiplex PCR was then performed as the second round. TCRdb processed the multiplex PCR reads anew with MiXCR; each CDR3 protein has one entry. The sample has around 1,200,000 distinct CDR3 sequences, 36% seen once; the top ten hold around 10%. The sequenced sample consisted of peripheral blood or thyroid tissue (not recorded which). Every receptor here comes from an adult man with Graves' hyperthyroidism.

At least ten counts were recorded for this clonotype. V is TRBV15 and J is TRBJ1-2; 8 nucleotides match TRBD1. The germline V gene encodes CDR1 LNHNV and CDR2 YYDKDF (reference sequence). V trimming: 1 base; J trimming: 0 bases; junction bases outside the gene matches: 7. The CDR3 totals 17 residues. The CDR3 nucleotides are TGTGCCACCAGCAGAGTCTTGCCAGGGGGCTCTAACTATGGCTACACCTTC. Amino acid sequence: CATSRVLPGGSNYGYTF.

CDR3: CASSGAGYEDSPLHF. The CDR3 DNA follows: TGTGCCAGCAGTGGCGCAGGGTATGAGGATTCACCCCTCCACTTT. V is TRBV6-2 or TRBV6-3 and J is TRBJ1-6; possibly TRBD1 for D (5 bases). Per germline, CDR1 MNHEY and CDR2 SVGEGT. Trimming removed 5 bases from V and 8 bases from J, with 16 bases in between. The CDR3 consists of 15 residues.

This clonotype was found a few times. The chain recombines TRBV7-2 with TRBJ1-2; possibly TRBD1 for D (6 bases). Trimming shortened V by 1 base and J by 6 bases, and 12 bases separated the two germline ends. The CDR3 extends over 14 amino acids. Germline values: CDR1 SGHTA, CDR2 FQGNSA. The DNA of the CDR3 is TGTGCCAGCAGCTTAGGGGGGCCTGGGGATGGCTACACCTTC. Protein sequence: CASSLGGPGDGYTF.

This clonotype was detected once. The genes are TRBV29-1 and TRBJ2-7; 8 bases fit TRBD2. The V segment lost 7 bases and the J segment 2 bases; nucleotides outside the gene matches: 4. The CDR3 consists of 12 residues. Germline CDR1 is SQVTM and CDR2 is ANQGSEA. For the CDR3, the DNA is TGCAGCGGAAAAGCGGGAGCCTACGAGCAGTACTTC. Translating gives CSGKAGAYEQYF.

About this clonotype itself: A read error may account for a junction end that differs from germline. The CDR3 DNA follows: TGTGCCAGCAGTCAAAGGACAGGGAGAGAAAAACTGTTTTTT. The encoded protein is CASSQRTGREKLFF. The chain employs TRBV10-3 and TRBJ1-4; 8 bases are shared with TRBD1. CDR1 is ENHRY, CDR2 SYGVKD, per germline. The CDR3 extends over 14 amino acids.

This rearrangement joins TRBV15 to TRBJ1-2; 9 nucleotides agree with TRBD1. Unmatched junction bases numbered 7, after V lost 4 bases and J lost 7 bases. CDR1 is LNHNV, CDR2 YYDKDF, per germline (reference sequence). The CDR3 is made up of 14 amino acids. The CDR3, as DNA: TGTGCCACCAGCACAAGGACAGGGGTGGCTGGCTACACCTTC. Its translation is CATSTRTGVAGYTF.

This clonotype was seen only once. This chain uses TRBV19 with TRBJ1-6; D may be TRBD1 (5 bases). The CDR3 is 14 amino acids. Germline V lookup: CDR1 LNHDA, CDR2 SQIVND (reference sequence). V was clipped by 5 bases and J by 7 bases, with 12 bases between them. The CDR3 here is CASSAGDWNSPLHF. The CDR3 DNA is TGTGCCAGTAGTGCCGGGGACTGGAATTCACCCCTCCACTTT.

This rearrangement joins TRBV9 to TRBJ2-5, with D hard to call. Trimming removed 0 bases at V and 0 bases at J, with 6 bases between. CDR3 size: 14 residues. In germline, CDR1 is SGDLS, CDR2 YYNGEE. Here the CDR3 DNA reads TGTGCCAGCAGCGTAGGAGGAGACCAAGAGACCCAGTACTTC. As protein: CASSVGGDQETQYF. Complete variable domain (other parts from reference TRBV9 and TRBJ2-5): DSGVTQTPKHLITATGQRVTLRCSPRSGDLSVYWYQQSLDQGLQFLIQYYNGEERAKGNILERFSAQQFPDLHSELNLSSLELGDSALYFCASSVGGDQETQYFGPGTRLLVL.